This TCR beta chain originates from a study of glioma-infiltrating T cells after dendritic cell vaccination (dated by TCRdb to the mid-2010s). For context, the study as a whole: A cohort of about 15 glioblastoma patients from Phase I and II dendritic cell vaccination trials was included, of whom 9 were newly diagnosed and 6 had recurrent disease. Tumor-infiltrating lymphocyte content was quantified and tumor and blood repertoires were compared in dendritic cell-vaccinated glioblastoma patients by deep sequencing of TCR beta CDR3 regions. To make the vaccine, monocyte-derived dendritic cells were cultured for roughly seven days with IL-4 and GM-CSF and then pulsed overnight with autologous tumor lysate. Autologous tumor lysate-pulsed dendritic cell vaccination was administered to the patients between the early 2000s and the early 2010s. Patients received three intradermal dendritic cell vaccine injections at biweekly intervals in the arm below the axilla. Survival after dendritic cell vaccination was correlated with TCR sequencing metrics, including TIL content and tumor-blood repertoire overlap. What the study reported, not specific to this receptor: The cohort was small and heterogeneous, with few patients having full blood and tumor sets and even fewer initial-recurrent tumor pairs. The three-group TCR overlap response model was characterized as speculative, and prospective validation of the model was stated to be required. TCR clonality showed no direct relationship with survival, which suggests that a diverse polyclonal response may be important. Longer time to progression and overall survival after dendritic cell vaccination were predicted by higher estimated pretreatment TIL content.

TCRB CDR3 regions were amplified from 2 to 2.5 ug genomic DNA, or all available DNA if less, using the immunoSEQ assay. For multiplex PCR, 60 forward primers for TCR V beta segments and 13 reverse primers for J beta segments were used. Synthetic control templates were spiked into each sample at limiting dilution to estimate reads per starting template. The Illumina HiSeq System generated 87 bp sequencing reads. The authors processed their data as follows. PCR and sequencing errors were removed by a nearest neighbor algorithm that merged closely related sequences. TCR overlap was defined as the percentage of unique tumor TCR beta sequences that were also present in the same patient's peripheral blood. The clones in this table, taken by TCRdb from immuneACCESS, are in-frame only. Not every clone is retained; where verified, under half of the shortfall comes from an unresolved V gene, and the cause of the rest is unknown. V, J and clone size are taken as reported in that table, and D and trimming were inferred from the DNA itself. This sample lists 90,000 to 95,000 clones; about 81% were detected once. In total, the top ten clones hold approximately 2% of the sample.

CDR1 is given as LNHDA and CDR2 as SQIVND, both from the germline V gene (reference sequence). The germline V and J ends show losses of 5 bases and 0 bases respectively, and no gene match explains 4 bases of the junction. The CDR3 goes from the cysteine to the phenylalanine over 17 residues. Here the CDR3 DNA is all that survives: 51 bases in frame from base 1. A word on this clone: Its antigen is unknown. Base qualities are missing; no much larger clone stands one base away.

This sample's time point label indicates: after dendritic cell vaccination, including at tumor progression/relapse. Selection of patients required sufficient residual fresh-frozen tumor tissue and over two years of available survival data. None of the glioblastoma patients carried an isocitrate dehydrogenase mutation, although molecular status otherwise varied. PBMC were collected before vaccination, two weeks after the third vaccination, and at tumor progression if tumor progression occurred. Genomic DNA was extracted with the Qiagen DNeasy Blood extraction Kit. The sequencing here drew on blood, taken after dendritic cell vaccination. The V and J genes are TRBV19 and TRBJ2-6; 10 bases in the junction line up with TRBD1. The receptor was derived from a human donor with glioblastoma. The CDR3: CASSRTGGNSGANVLTF. The bases are TGTGCCAGTAGTCGGACAGGGGGTAACTCTGGGGCCAACGTCCTGACTTTC.